This TCR beta chain was retrieved from a study of control samples from healthy donors and cancer patients. The CDR3 length is 17 residues. CDR1 and CDR2 from the germline V gene are SGHTA and FQGNSA. V lost 3 bases and J lost 0; bases outside the gene matches: 9. Clones were sequenced by immunoSEQ multiplex PCR, and TCRdb holds only the in-frame ones, with some missing. This table holds more than 95,000 clones, over 75% found once. The sequencing sample was made of blood. V gene TRBV7-2 combines with J gene TRBJ2-3; 7 bases agree with TRBD1. The receptor comes from a man aged 55 to 70 in good health. As DNA, the CDR3 is TGTGCCAGCAGCTTCGCTACAGGGGCCCAGAGCACAGATACGCAGTATTTT. Translating gives CASSFATGAQSTDTQYF.